This note documents a single T cell receptor beta chain sequence. Its target is not known. Investigators reverse transcribed all isolated RNA, so they sequenced expressed TCRB transcripts. The data were produced by immunoSEQ multiplex PCR, yet TCRdb's version contains in-frame clones alone and is incomplete. Of under 90,000 clones listed, around a third are singletons. Germline V gives CDR1 WSHSY, CDR2 SAAADI. The CDR3 spans 13 residues. The ends were cut back, 3 bases at V and 1 base at J, with 6 bases in the middle. The record originates from a study of beta chain features in type 1 diabetes. Overall study context: Across every sample, around 98 million sorted cells were examined in total.

Sorting of CD4+ naive, central memory, regulatory and stem cell-like memory cells was performed via CD45RO/CCR7/CD25/CD127/CD95/CD27. Overall study results and limits: For patients, the naive, central memory and Treg TCRB repertoires appeared more alike than for healthy donors. The question of HLA type influencing TCRB rearrangement was one that remained unresolved here.

The TCR was taken from a woman aged 18-29 years in good health. The specimen was stem cell memory CD4+ T cells from blood. The chain is built from TRBV10-2 and TRBJ1-2; no reliable D call. CDR3 coding DNA: TGCGCCAGCAGTGATGAGTTTAACTATGGCTACACCTTC. Its protein is CASSDEFNYGYTF.